This T cell receptor (beta chain) appears in the sequencing data of a study of cytomegalovirus exposure and HLA in healthy donors. General study points: About 87% or about 30% of the time was how often most TCR beta V segments were productive, according to an earlier analysis.

The V gene end was trimmed by 4 bases and the J gene end by 4 bases; junction bases not matched to a gene: 7. There are 14 residues in the CDR3. Looked up from germline, CDR1 is SGHRS and CDR2 is YFSETQ. The PCR employed 60 Vbeta primers together with 13 Jbeta primers. The assay was immunoSEQ multiplex PCR, and TCRdb's table has in-frame clones only and misses some. This sample has hundreds of thousands of clones, with over 60% found just once. This clone came up a few times. No antigen is known for it. The material sequenced was PBMCs. The chain is built from TRBV5-1 and TRBJ1-2, with 7 bases matching TRBD1. The source is a man younger than 30 in good health and CMV-seronegative. The CDR3 DNA follows: TGCGCCAGCAGCGCGGGACAGAACCTCTATGGCTACACCTTC. This sequence encodes CASSAGQNLYGYTF.